These 32 T cell receptor beta chains came from one sample sequenced in a study of chemoradiotherapy in HPV16-positive cancers (dated by TCRdb to between 2021 and 2022). The protocol used for the library was the immunoSEQ multiplex PCR assay. TCRdb carries this immuneACCESS record with in-frame sequences only. Its versions omit some clonotypes, under half of them owing to an unresolved V gene in the studies checked, with the rest unexplained. The sample includes some 2,900 clones, with about 80% observed a single time. Approximately 11% of the sample lies in the top ten. Source: tumor tissue, taken from a patient who underwent chemoradiotherapy. These receptors were collected from a human donor with HPV-associated anogenital cancer.

The chain has TRBV10-3 and TRBJ2-3; the match to TRBD1 covers 7 bases. The CDR3 sequence is 16 residues long. J lost 1 base, V lost 2 bases, and 6 bases had no gene match. The germline gives CDR1 ENHRY, CDR2 SYGVKD. The CDR3 loop reads CAISEQGVVGTDTQYF. CDR3 DNA sequence: TGTGCCATCAGTGAGCAGGGGGTAGTCGGCACAGATACGCAGTATTTT.

CDR3 nucleotide sequence: TGCAGCGGGGACAGGGGAGGGGGGGTGGATACGCAGTATTTT. It is translated as CSGDRGGGVDTQYF. This rearrangement joins TRBV29-1 to TRBJ2-3; TRBD1 matches at 10 bases. The germline CDR1 and CDR2 sequences are SQVTM and ANQGSEA. With V trimmed by 7 bases and J by 6 bases, 10 bases remained unmatched. CDR3 size: 14 residues.

The CDR3 reads CASSEAGTGLASYEQYF. Written as DNA, the CDR3 is TGTGCCAGCAGTGAAGCGGGTACGGGACTAGCGAGCTACGAGCAGTACTTC. This chain connects TRBV2 to TRBJ2-7; 10 bases are a match to TRBD2. The J segment lost 3 bases and the V segment lost 0 bases, leaving 8 bases of the junction unmatched. The CDR3 contains 17 residues. CDR1 is SNHLY and CDR2 is FYNNEI in the germline V gene.

DNA for the CDR3: TGTGCCAGCAGCTTCCTAGAAGCGGGAGTTCACGAGCAGTACTTC. Protein: CASSFLEAGVHEQYF. The V and J genes are TRBV7-9 and TRBJ2-7; TRBD2 matches at 8 bases. CDR1 is SEHNR and CDR2 is FQNEAQ in the germline V gene (reference sequence). V shed 3 bases, J shed 5 bases, and the junction held 9 bases outside the gene matches. This CDR3 spans 15 amino acids.

V is TRBV10-3 and J is TRBJ1-2, with D perhaps matching TRBD1 (5 bases). The CDR3 has 15 residues. V dropped 4 bases and J dropped 4 bases, with 16 bases sitting between them. Germline values: CDR1 ENHRY, CDR2 SYGVKD. CDR3 sequence: CAISADRGNFYGYTF. CDR3 DNA sequence: TGTGCCATCAGTGCTGATAGGGGAAACTTCTATGGCTACACCTTC.

The chain employs TRBV7-9 and TRBJ1-3; unclear D gene. Germline V gene data show CDR1 as SEHNR and CDR2 as FQNEAQ (reference sequence). This CDR3 region has 17 residues. V gave up 3 bases and J gave up 0 bases, with 15 bases separating them. The CDR3 is CASSFSPLHRSGNTIYF. The CDR3 DNA follows: TGTGCCAGCAGCTTTTCTCCCCTTCACCGCTCTGGAAACACCATATATTTT.

This chain connects TRBV11-2 to TRBJ2-2; D is ambiguous. The CDR3 length is 13 residues. V lost 3 bases and J 8 bases, leaving 10 bases between the germline ends. CDR1 and CDR2 (germline): SGHAT, FQNNGV. CDR3 sequence: CASSFPQQGELFF. CDR3 coding DNA: TGTGCCAGCAGCTTCCCCCAGCAAGGGGAGCTGTTTTTT. Full variable domain (outside the CDR3, taken from reference TRBV11-2 and TRBJ2-2): EAGVAQSPRYKIIEKRQSVAFWCNPISGHATLYWYQQILGQGPKLLIQFQNNGVVDDSQLPKDRFSAERLKGVDSTLKIQPAKLEDSAVYLCASSFPQQGELFFGEGSRLTVL.

V usage is TRBV25-1 and J usage is TRBJ1-4; D perhaps matches TRBD1 (6 bases). This CDR3 comprises 13 residues. Trimming pared 3 bases from V and 11 bases from J, leaving 13 bases between. Germline-derived CDR1 and CDR2 are MGHDK and SYGVNS. Here the CDR3 reads CASSESGEEKLFF. The CDR3 coding sequence is TGTGCCAGCAGTGAGTCAGGGGAGGAGAAACTGTTTTTT.

This clone was picked up one time. This rearrangement joins TRBV5-1 to TRBJ1-2; D unresolved. This CDR3 contains 13 residues. Germline V lookup: CDR1 SGHRS, CDR2 YFSETQ. The V and J ends lost 1 base and 7 bases respectively, with 11 bases between them. CDR3 nucleotide sequence: TGCGCCAGCAGCTTGTGGTTGACCGGTGGCTACACCTTC. It is translated as CASSLWLTGGYTF.

The chain uses TRBV6-1 and TRBJ1-2, with D uncertain. Trimming pared 5 bases from V and 8 bases from J, leaving 6 bases between. From germline, CDR1 is MNHNS and CDR2 SASEGT. This CDR3 comprises 10 residues. CDR3 protein: CASSKWGYTF. The CDR3 nucleotides read TGTGCCAGCAGTAAATGGGGCTACACCTTC.

The rearrangement joins TRBV30 to TRBJ2-1; 7 bases align to TRBD2. This CDR3 is 13 amino acids long. J gave up 9 bases and V 0 bases, and 5 bases lay outside the gene matches. Germline CDR1 GTSNPN, CDR2 SVGIG (reference sequence). In DNA, the CDR3 is TGTGCCTGGAGTGTAGGTCTAGCGGCTGAGCAGTTCTTC. This translates into CAWSVGLAAEQFF.

The V and J genes are TRBV6-5 and TRBJ2-5; D unclear. V was pared by 6 bases and J by 2 bases, with 13 bases between. Per germline, CDR1 MNHEY and CDR2 SVGAGI. The CDR3 runs 14 residues. CDR3 DNA: TGTGCCAGCAGCTATGCGGAGTCACAAGAGACCCAGTACTTC. Its translation: CASSYAESQETQYF.

The rearrangement links TRBV5-1 to TRBJ2-1, with a tentative D call TRBD1 (6 bases). Trimming shortened V by 3 bases and J by 10 bases, and 20 bases separated the two germline ends. The CDR3 is 15 residues long. Germline V lookup: CDR1 SGHRS, CDR2 YFSETQ. The CDR3 reads CASSSLLQGIDEQFF. The DNA for the CDR3 is TGCGCCAGCAGCTCCCTATTGCAGGGGATCGACGAGCAGTTCTTC.

V is TRBV20-1 and J is TRBJ1-2, with D maybe TRBD1 (6 bases). Germline V gives CDR1 DFQATT, CDR2 SNEGSKA (reference sequence). This CDR3 is built from 11 residues. The V end was cut by 5 bases, the J end by 4 bases, with 8 bases between. The CDR3: CSAPQGYGYTF. Written as DNA, the CDR3 is TGCAGTGCTCCACAGGGCTATGGCTACACCTTC.

The chain uses TRBV7-9 and TRBJ2-5; tentatively, D is TRBD2 (5 bases). CDR3 size: 13 residues. The V end was cut by 5 bases, the J end by 2 bases, with 9 bases between. CDR1 SEHNR and CDR2 FQNEAQ come from the germline V gene (reference sequence). The CDR3 sequence: CASSLSGQETQYF. Here the CDR3 DNA reads TGTGCCAGCAGCCTAAGCGGACAAGAGACCCAGTACTTC.

This clone was counted only a few times. This chain connects TRBV11-2 to TRBJ1-4; D is possibly TRBD1 (5 bases). Germline CDR1 is SGHAT and CDR2 is FQNNGV. V lost 3 bases, J lost 7 bases, and 15 bases lay in between. This CDR3 has 15 amino acids. CDR3 DNA: TGTGCCAGCAGCTTCCAAGACACGGGACGTGAAAAACTGTTTTTT. Its translation: CASSFQDTGREKLFF.

V gene TRBV2 combines with J gene TRBJ2-7, with TRBD2 matching over 7 bases. V shed 7 bases, J shed 2 bases, and the junction held 8 bases outside the gene matches. The CDR3 is 14 residues long. CDR1 and CDR2 (germline): SNHLY, FYNNEI. CDR3 bases: TGTGCCAGCAAGGCTCCGGGACTAACCTACGAGCAGTACTTC. This encodes CASKAPGLTYEQYF.

The J gene is TRBJ2-7, the V gene TRBV30, with no clear D. CDR1 is GTSNPN and CDR2 is SVGIG in the germline V gene (reference sequence). V shed 1 base and J shed 6 bases, with 10 bases lying between them. CDR3 size: 12 residues. The DNA for the CDR3 is TGTGCCTGGAGTGGTGAGTTGAGCGAGCAGTACTTC. Protein sequence: CAWSGELSEQYF. The full variable domain, rest sourced from reference TRBV30 and TRBJ2-7, is SQTIHQWPATLVQPVGSPLSLECTVEGTSNPNLYWYRQAAGRGLQLLFYSVGIGQISSEVPQNLSASRPQDRQFILSSKKLLLSDSGFYLCAWSGELSEQYFGPGTRLTVT.

The V and J genes are TRBV7-2 and TRBJ2-7; the D gene could be TRBD1 or TRBD2 (5 bases each). Germline V gene sequence: CDR1 SGHTA, CDR2 FQGNSA. The CDR3 runs 14 residues. V lost 5 bases, J lost 3 bases, and 14 bases lay in between. CDR3 coding DNA: TGTGCCAGCAGCCTTGACGGGACCTACTACGAGCAGTACTTC. It translates to CASSLDGTYYEQYF.

J is TRBJ1-4 and V is TRBV13, with D maybe TRBD1 (5 bases). The CDR3 has 15 amino acids. Germline CDR1 reads PRHDT; CDR2 reads FYEKMQ (reference sequence). V was shortened by 2 bases and J by 8 bases, with 15 bases between the two germline ends. The CDR3 reads CASSLWRMGGEKLFF. The DNA for the CDR3 is TGTGCCAGCAGCTTATGGCGGATGGGGGGAGAAAAACTGTTTTTT.

The CDR3 DNA reads TGCAGCGTTCTAGGGGCTATGAACACTGAAGCTTTCTTT. The encoded protein is CSVLGAMNTEAFF. The chain has TRBV29-1 and TRBJ1-1; D may be TRBD1 (5 bases). V shed 5 bases and J shed 0 bases, with 10 bases lying between them. Germline-derived CDR1 and CDR2 are SQVTM and ANQGSEA. CDR3 length: 13 residues.

DNA of the CDR3: TGTGCCAGCAGCTTAGCCCTCTCTAGCACAGATACGCAGTATTTT. Encoded protein: CASSLALSSTDTQYF. V gene TRBV7-6 combines with J gene TRBJ2-3; D call uncertain. Germline values: CDR1 SGHVS, CDR2 FNYEAQ. Trimming removed 0 bases at V and 0 bases at J, with 7 bases between. The CDR3 loop spans 15 amino acids.

The rearrangement uses TRBV19 and TRBJ1-5, with D uncertain. Trimming left V 5 bases short and J 5 bases short, with 13 bases between. The CDR3 has 14 residues. From germline, CDR1 is LNHDA and CDR2 SQIVND (reference sequence). CDR3 in DNA: TGTGCCAGTAGTGACGGATTTGCTTATCAGCCCCAGCATTTT. This gives the protein CASSDGFAYQPQHF.

V usage is TRBV9 and J usage is TRBJ2-1; no clear D gene. V lost 0 bases and J lost 10, with 8 bases in between. The CDR3 has 12 residues. Germline values: CDR1 SGDLS, CDR2 YYNGEE. For the CDR3, the DNA is TGTGCCAGCAGCGTAGTTGAGGCGGAGCAGTTCTTC. Amino acids: CASSVVEAEQFF.

This chain connects TRBV7-9 to TRBJ2-3; a weak D match, TRBD2 (5 bases). CDR3 length: 14 residues. Germline values: CDR1 SEHNR, CDR2 FQNEAQ (reference sequence). Trimming removed 5 bases at V and 1 base at J, with 10 bases between. The CDR3 loop is CASSEGSGTDTQYF. The CDR3 DNA reads as TGTGCCAGCAGCGAGGGATCGGGCACAGATACGCAGTATTTT.

The CDR3 reads CASSFFGREEAQPQHF. The CDR3 DNA reads TGTGCCAGCAGCTTCTTCGGGAGGGAGGAAGCTCAGCCCCAGCATTTT. The chain recombines TRBV28 with TRBJ1-5; D gene ambiguous. Deletions cut 6 bases from V and 6 bases from J, with 21 bases between. The germline gives CDR1 MDHEN, CDR2 SYDVKM. The CDR3 has 16 residues.

This clone has just a few counts. The V and J genes are TRBV18 and TRBJ1-1; D is uncertain. The CDR3 spans 12 residues. The germline CDR1 and CDR2 sequences are KGHSH and LQKENI. Trimming cost V 3 bases and J 2 bases, with 4 bases left between them. The CDR3 protein is CASSPGNTEAFF. DNA for the CDR3: TGTGCCAGCTCACCCGGAAACACTGAAGCTTTCTTT.

The rearrangement links TRBV19 to TRBJ1-2, with a tentative D call TRBD1 (5 bases). Germline lookup yields CDR1 LNHDA and CDR2 SQIVND (reference sequence). Trimming took off 4 bases at V and 7 bases at J, with 16 bases between the two ends. The CDR3 sequence is 14 residues long. The CDR3 region has the DNA TGTGCCAGTAGTACGACAGACCCACGAGGTGGCTACACCTTC. Its protein product is CASSTTDPRGGYTF.

This CDR3 is CASSRAGLSYEQYF. For the CDR3, the DNA is TGTGCCAGCAGCCGAGCGGGACTCTCCTACGAGCAGTACTTC. The gene calls are TRBV7-2 and TRBJ2-7; 7 bases fit TRBD2. There are 14 residues in the CDR3. Germline V gene lookup returns CDR1 SGHTA and CDR2 FQGNSA. Trimming at V came to 5 bases and at J to 0 bases, leaving 4 bases not matched to a gene.

The V call is TRBV7-9, the J call TRBJ2-6; TRBD2 is a possible D gene (6 bases). In germline, CDR1 is SEHNR, CDR2 FQNEAQ (reference sequence). The length of the CDR3 is 16 residues. V lost 0 bases to trimming and J lost 2 bases, with 8 bases between them. This CDR3 is CASSLAGGTGANVLTF. CDR3 DNA sequence: TGTGCCAGCAGCTTAGCTGGCGGGACTGGGGCCAACGTCCTGACTTTC.

V gene TRBV5-1 combines with J gene TRBJ2-7; no definite D call. Per germline, CDR1 SGHRS and CDR2 YFSETQ. V lost 5 bases and J lost 2, with 8 bases in between. The CDR3 has 12 amino acids. CDR3 loop: CASSSFPYEQYF. CDR3 sequence (DNA): TGCGCCAGCAGTAGTTTCCCCTACGAGCAGTACTTC. The full variable domain, in which reference TRBV5-1 and TRBJ2-7 provide the parts outside the CDR3, is KAGVTQTPRYLIKTRGQQVTLSCSPISGHRSVSWYQQTPGQGLQFLFEYFSETQRNKGNFPGRFSGRQFSNSRSEMNVSTLELGDSALYLCASSSFPYEQYFGPGTRLTVT.

The rearrangement links TRBV2 to TRBJ2-7, with 9 nucleotides matching TRBD2. Germline V CDR1 and CDR2: SNHLY, FYNNEI. The CDR3 is 15 residues long. With V trimmed by 8 bases and J by 0 bases, 8 bases remained unmatched. CDR3 sequence reads: CASGTSGFRSYEQYF. The CDR3 DNA sequence: TGTGCCAGCGGTACTAGCGGGTTCCGCTCCTACGAGCAGTACTTC.